Listed below are T cell receptor beta chains from one sample, sequenced in a study of OX40 agonist ivuxolimab in advanced cancers. The method was immunoSEQ multiplex PCR; TCRdb's version includes in-frame clones alone and lacks a portion of them. The sample consists of tens of thousands of clones, 70% to 90% of them appearing once. Sequencing was performed on CD4+ or CD8+ T cells sorted from blood, taken in a trial of the OX40 agonist ivuxolimab. Every receptor here comes from an adult with an advanced solid tumor such as melanoma, head and neck, liver or kidney cancer. Both conserved end residues are part of each CDR3. Fields, in order: J gene, clone size, V gene, CDR3 protein. Rows give clone size only sometimes, using once, few, many, or a class for an expanded clone.

>TRBJ1-4|-|TRBV28
CASTTLIPVTEYNEKLFF
>TRBJ2-6|-|TRBV2
CASSPLFDRVFGANVLTF
>TRBJ2-7|-|TRBV4-1
CASSQAAGTTYEQYF
>TRBJ2-5|-|TRBV5-1
CASSLGQRQEKTQYF
>TRBJ1-1|-|TRBV28
CASSLPNTEAFF
>TRBJ2-7|-|TRBV27
CASSLRGQATYEQYF
>TRBJ2-5|-|TRBV7-9
CASSLDGTAITTQYF
>TRBJ1-6|-|TRBV2
CASGTGVGSPLHF
>TRBJ1-1|-|TRBV7-6
CASRKQGWVNTEAFF
>TRBJ1-3|-|TRBV15
CATSRVKHHIGNTIYF
>TRBJ2-3|-|TRBV30
CAYGTFTDTQYF
>TRBJ2-7|-|TRBV28
CASSPLGQVSYEQYF
>TRBJ2-3|-|TRBV2
CASKTPSTLGNTQYF
>TRBJ2-5|once|TRBV5-4
CASSVAIQGAQKTQYF
>TRBJ1-4|few|TRBV29-1
CSVVLDGEKLFF
>TRBJ2-7|-|TRBV4-2
CASSQGLSGYEQYF
>TRBJ2-2|-|TRBV19
CASTPMRQGNTGELFF
>TRBJ2-2|few|TRBV29-1
CSVVSWEGVTGELFF
>TRBJ1-5|-|TRBV28
CASSSRIYQPQHF
>TRBJ2-7|once|TRBV2
CASIKLAPTYEQYF
>TRBJ2-7|-|TRBV4-2
CASSHFGENPYEQYF
>TRBJ1-3|-|TRBV30
CAWRSGWGTIYF
>TRBJ1-5|-|TRBV7-8
CASSSGTGYFSNQPQHF